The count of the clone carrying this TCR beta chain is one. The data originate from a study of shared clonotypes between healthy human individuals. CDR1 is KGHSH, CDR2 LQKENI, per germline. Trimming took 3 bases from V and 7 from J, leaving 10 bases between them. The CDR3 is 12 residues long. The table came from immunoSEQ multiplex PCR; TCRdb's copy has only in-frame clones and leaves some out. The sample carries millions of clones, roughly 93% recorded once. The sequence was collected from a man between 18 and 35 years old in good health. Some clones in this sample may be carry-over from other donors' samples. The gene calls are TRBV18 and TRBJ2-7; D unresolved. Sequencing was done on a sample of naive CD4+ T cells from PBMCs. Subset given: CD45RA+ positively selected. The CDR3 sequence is CASSPFKTEQYF. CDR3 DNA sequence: TGTGCCAGCTCACCTTTTAAGACTGAGCAGTACTTC.